This T cell receptor (beta chain) was sequenced for a study of immune heterogeneity within non-small cell lung tumors listed by TCRdb under 2018. Some background on the complete study: Histology comprised a handful of squamous cell carcinomas, roughly ten non-squamous carcinomas and 1 tumor not otherwise specified. Whole-exome sequencing, RNA-seq and TCR beta repertoire sequencing were combined for multiple spatially distinct regions from each NSCLC tumor so that intratumoral immune heterogeneity could be examined. TCR repertoire analysis included roughly 58 tumor loci from approximately 15 patients, whereas transcriptome data included only approximately 48 loci from 12 patients. Neoantigen binding to each patient's HLA alleles was predicted with netMHCpan-3.0 for mutant peptides of 8 to 11 amino acids. Findings and caveats that apply to the study as a whole: A statistically significant but moderate positive correlation (R roughly 0.3) was observed between local T-cell repertoire clonality and local tumor mutational burden. Within a patient, the same dominant CDR3B clonotypes appeared at multiple loci, but different tumor locations also contained unique high-frequency clones. For the most part, high-frequency TCR beta clonotypes differed from one individual patient to another.

The table lists this clonotype with a few counts. Its antigen specificity is not known. No base quality values were provided; no much bigger clone lies one nucleotide off. For the TCR template, genomic DNA was extracted from bulk tumor tissue, and approximately 600 ng of gDNA was amplified for each sample. During surgery, multiple biopsies were taken from each primary tumor and placed as far apart as possible within the tumor mass. The study cohort was described as untreated, and patients were newly diagnosed NSCLC cases undergoing curative surgery. The donors were over 12 patients with newly diagnosed non-small cell lung cancer who were having surgery with curative intent. Resected tumor masses were reviewed by two independent pathologists. Only high-quality DNA and RNA samples were carried forward to sequencing. The V end loses 5 bases and the J end loses 5 bases, and a stretch of 14 bases separates them. The CDR3 covers 14 residues, taking in both the cysteine and the phenylalanine. Just CDR3 DNA is preserved here, 42 bases in frame from base 1.

A multiplex PCR system amplified the TCR beta CDR3 region, with a first 10-cycle round using 32 V-gene forward and 13 J-gene reverse primers. The first PCR round used a QIAGEN Multiplex PCR Kit, and the primer sequences were filed in Chinese patent CN105087789A. In a second PCR round, Illumina universal primers were added with the Phusion High-Fidelity PCR Kit. TCR libraries were paired-end sequenced at 151 bp read length on the Illumina HiSeq X Ten platform. The study's own analysis went as follows. Cutadapt was used to discard reads without multiplex PCR primers, PEAR merged the read pairs, and MiXCR with default settings called the CDR3 regions. Shannon entropy measured repertoire diversity, while clonality was calculated as one minus the Shannon entropy divided by the ln of the count of productive unique sequences. Clonotypes present at frequencies of at least 0.5% were defined as dominant or high-frequency T-cell clones. TCRdb itself trimmed the public reads at Q25 with fastp, ran MiXCR and retained productive beta chains. Each CDR3 protein gets just one entry, which takes the most common genes and DNA from the rows behind it. These V and J calls are TCRdb output, not the study's own analysis. Recorded for this sample are 8,000 to 13,000 distinct CDR3 sequences; 15% to 20% of them occurred a single time. The biggest ten clones account for around 3.6% of the sample.

Material for sequencing was lung tumor tissue. The receptor chain draws on TRBV12-3 or TRBV12-4 and TRBJ2-3; a tentative D call is TRBD1 (6 bases match). The receptor's source is a man in his forties or fifties with non-small cell lung cancer. The nucleotide sequence reads as follows: TGTGCCAGCAGTGTACAGGGTGTTCAAGATACGCAGTATTTT. Its amino acids are CASSVQGVQDTQYF.